Listed below are T cell receptor beta chains from one sample, sequenced in a study of T-cell reconstitution after alpha-beta-depleted transplantation in children. MiXCR, applied by TCRdb to the PCR reads, yields one record per CDR3 protein. Seen here are hundreds of thousands of distinct CDR3 sequences, around 13% observed once, and the top ten hold around 0.8%. The specimen was PBMCs, collected before TCRalphabeta/CD19-depleted stem cell transplant. The receptor source for this set is a girl under 10 years old with congenital amegakaryocytic thrombocytopenia, due to receive a stem cell transplant. Each CDR3 is given with its conserved first and last residue. D genes are given only for firm matches. Clone size, where shown, is once, few, many, or a class for clones that have expanded.

TRBV6-2/TRBV6-3	NA	many	TRBJ2-1	CASQVGGPYNEQFF	TGTGCCAGCCAGGTGGGGGGCCCCTACAATGAGCAGTTCTTC
TRBV12-3/TRBV12-4	NA	many	TRBJ2-1	CASSSADYNEQFF	TGTGCCAGCAGTTCGGCCGATTACAATGAGCAGTTCTTC
TRBV28	NA	NA	TRBJ2-7	CASSFMLRRVESYEQYF	TGTGCCAGCAGTTTTATGCTCAGGAGGGTGGAATCCTACGAGCAGTACTTC
TRBV12-3/TRBV12-4	TRBD2	few	TRBJ2-4	CASSSLAGGGNIQYF	TGTGCCAGCAGTTCTTTAGCGGGAGGGGGGAACATTCAGTACTTC
TRBV7-8	NA	many	TRBJ2-7	CASSPPELRSEQYF	TGTGCCAGCAGCCCACCCGAACTTAGGAGCGAGCAGTACTTC
TRBV20-1	NA	NA	TRBJ2-7	CSLRVTGDETYEQYF	TGCAGCCTTCGGGTAACAGGAGACGAGACCTACGAGCAGTACTTC
TRBV12-3/TRBV12-4	NA	NA	TRBJ1-6	CASSLEGQPGLYNSPLHF	TGTGCCAGCAGTTTAGAGGGGCAGCCCGGATTATACAATTCACCCCTCCACTTT
TRBV7-2	TRBD2	once	TRBJ2-6	CASSLAGGFSGANVLTF	TGTGCCAGCAGCTTAGCGGGAGGGTTCTCTGGGGCCAACGTCCTGACTTTC
TRBV9	NA	NA	TRBJ2-1	CASSAQQKGEQFF	TGTGCCAGCAGCGCCCAGCAGAAAGGTGAGCAGTTCTTC
TRBV5-1	TRBD2	few	TRBJ2-1	CASSLTSGSGYNEQFF	TGCGCCAGCAGCTTGACTAGCGGGAGTGGGTACAATGAGCAGTTCTTC